This TCR beta chain was documented in a study of blood T cell repertoires in COVID-19. On the study more broadly: Material from acute and convalescent COVID-19 was sourced from the United States, Italy and Spain.

The assay was immunoSEQ multiplex PCR, and TCRdb's table has in-frame clones only and misses some. The repertoire holds 150,000 or so clones, with approximately 83% as singletons. The V and J ends lost 3 bases and 2 bases, in that order; junction bases with no gene match: 1. Germline V gene lookup returns CDR1 SGDLS and CDR2 YYNGEE. CDR3 length: 15 amino acids. This TCR was recovered from a human donor in a cohort sampled during active COVID-19. Material: peripheral blood. The chain uses TRBV9 and TRBJ2-1; 11 bases align to TRBD2. The CDR3 sequence: CASSGLAGPYNEQFF. CDR3 coding DNA: TGTGCCAGCAGCGGACTAGCGGGGCCCTACAATGAGCAGTTCTTC.